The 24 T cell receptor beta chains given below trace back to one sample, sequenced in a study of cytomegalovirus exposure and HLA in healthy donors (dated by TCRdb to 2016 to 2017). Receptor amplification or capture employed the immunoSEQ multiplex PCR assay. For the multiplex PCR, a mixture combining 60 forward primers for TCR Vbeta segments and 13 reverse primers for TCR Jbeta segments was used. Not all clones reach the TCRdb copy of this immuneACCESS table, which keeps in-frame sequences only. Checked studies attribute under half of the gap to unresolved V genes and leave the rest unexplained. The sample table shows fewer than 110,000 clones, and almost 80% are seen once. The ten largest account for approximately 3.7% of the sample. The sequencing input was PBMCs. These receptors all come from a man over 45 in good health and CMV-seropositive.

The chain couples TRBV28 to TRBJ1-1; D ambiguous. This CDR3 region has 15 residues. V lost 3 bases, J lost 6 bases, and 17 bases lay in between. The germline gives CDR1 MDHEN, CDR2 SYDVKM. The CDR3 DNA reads TGTGCCAGCAGTTTTCTGGAGGGTGGAATGTCTGAAGCTTTCTTT. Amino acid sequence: CASSFLEGGMSEAFF.

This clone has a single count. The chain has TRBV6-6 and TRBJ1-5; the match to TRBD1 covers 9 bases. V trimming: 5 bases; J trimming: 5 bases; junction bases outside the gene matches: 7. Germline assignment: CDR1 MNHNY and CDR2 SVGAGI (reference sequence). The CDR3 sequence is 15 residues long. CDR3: CASSDRGVGDQPQHF. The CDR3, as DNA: TGTGCCAGCAGTGACAGGGGGGTTGGCGATCAGCCCCAGCATTTT.

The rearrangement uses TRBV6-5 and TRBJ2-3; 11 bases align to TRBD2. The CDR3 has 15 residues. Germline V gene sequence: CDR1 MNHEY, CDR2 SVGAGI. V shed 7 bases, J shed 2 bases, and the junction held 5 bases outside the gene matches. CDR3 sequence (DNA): TGTGCCAGCAAGGAGGGACTAGCGGACACAGATACGCAGTATTTT. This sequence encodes CASKEGLADTDTQYF.

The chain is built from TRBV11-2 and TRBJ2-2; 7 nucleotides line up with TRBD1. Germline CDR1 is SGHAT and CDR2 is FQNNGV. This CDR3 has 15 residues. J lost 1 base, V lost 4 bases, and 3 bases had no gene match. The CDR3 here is CASSWTGLNTGELFF. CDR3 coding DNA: TGTGCCAGCAGCTGGACAGGTTTGAACACCGGGGAGCTGTTTTTT.

The CDR3 loop is CASSLLGGVGNEQFF. The CDR3 DNA reads as TGTGCCAGCAGCTTATTGGGGGGAGTGGGGAATGAGCAGTTCTTC. The rearrangement joins TRBV7-2 to TRBJ2-1, with D possibly matching TRBD2 (6 bases). Germline lookup yields CDR1 SGHTA and CDR2 FQGNSA. The CDR3 spans 15 residues. V lost 2 bases to trimming and J lost 7 bases, with 15 bases between them.

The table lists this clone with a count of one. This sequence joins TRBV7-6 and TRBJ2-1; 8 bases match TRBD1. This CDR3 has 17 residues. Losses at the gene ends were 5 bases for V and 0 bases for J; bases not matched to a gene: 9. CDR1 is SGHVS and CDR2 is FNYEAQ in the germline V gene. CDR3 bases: TGTGCCAGCAGCCCGCCCCCGGGACAGGTCTCCTACAATGAGCAGTTCTTC. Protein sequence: CASSPPPGQVSYNEQFF.

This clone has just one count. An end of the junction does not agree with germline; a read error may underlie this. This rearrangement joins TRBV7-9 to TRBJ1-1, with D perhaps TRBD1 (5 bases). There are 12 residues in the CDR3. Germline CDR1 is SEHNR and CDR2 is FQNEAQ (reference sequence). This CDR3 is CSSSLDNLGAFF. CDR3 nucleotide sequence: TGTTCCAGCAGCTTGGACAACCTGGGAGCTTTCTTT.

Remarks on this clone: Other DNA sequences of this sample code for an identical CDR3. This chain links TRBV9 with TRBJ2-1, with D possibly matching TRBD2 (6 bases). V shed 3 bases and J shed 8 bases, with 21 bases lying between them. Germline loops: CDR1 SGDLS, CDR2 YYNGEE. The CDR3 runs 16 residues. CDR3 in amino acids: CASSGRGDPTFDEQFF. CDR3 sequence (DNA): TGTGCCAGCAGCGGGCGGGGCGACCCAACCTTTGATGAGCAGTTCTTC.

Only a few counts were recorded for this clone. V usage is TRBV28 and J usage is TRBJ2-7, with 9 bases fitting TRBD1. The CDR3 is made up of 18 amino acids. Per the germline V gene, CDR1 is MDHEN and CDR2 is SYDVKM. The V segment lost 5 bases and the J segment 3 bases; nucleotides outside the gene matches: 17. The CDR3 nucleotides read TGTGCCAGCAGTCCTACTATCCGGGACAGGGATCTCTACTACGAGCAGTACTTC. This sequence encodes CASSPTIRDRDLYYEQYF.

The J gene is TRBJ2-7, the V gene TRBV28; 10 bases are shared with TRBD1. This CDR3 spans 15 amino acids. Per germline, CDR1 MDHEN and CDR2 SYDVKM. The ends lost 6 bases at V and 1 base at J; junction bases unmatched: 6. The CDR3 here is CASSGRDRGSYEQYF. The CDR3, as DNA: TGTGCCAGCAGCGGCCGGGACAGGGGTTCCTACGAGCAGTACTTC.

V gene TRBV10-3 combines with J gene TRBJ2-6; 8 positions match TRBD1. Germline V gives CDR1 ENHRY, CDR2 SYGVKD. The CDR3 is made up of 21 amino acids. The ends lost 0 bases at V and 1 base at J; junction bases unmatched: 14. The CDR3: CAISESYGAGGAHSGANVLTF. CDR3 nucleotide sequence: TGTGCCATCAGTGAGTCTTATGGAGCAGGGGGCGCTCATTCTGGGGCCAACGTCCTGACTTTC.

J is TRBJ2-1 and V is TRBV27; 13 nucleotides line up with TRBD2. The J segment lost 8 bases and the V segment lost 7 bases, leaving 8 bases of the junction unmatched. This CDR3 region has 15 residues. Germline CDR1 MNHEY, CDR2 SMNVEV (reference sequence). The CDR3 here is CASTKGLAGSYEQFF. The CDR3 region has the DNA TGTGCCAGCACTAAGGGACTAGCGGGATCTTATGAGCAGTTCTTC.

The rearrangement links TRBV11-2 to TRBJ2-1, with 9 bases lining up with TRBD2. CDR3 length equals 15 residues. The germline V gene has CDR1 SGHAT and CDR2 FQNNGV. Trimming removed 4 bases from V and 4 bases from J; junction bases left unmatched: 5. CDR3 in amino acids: CASSSTSGLYNEQFF. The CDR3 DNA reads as TGTGCCAGCAGCTCTACTAGCGGGCTATACAATGAGCAGTTCTTC.

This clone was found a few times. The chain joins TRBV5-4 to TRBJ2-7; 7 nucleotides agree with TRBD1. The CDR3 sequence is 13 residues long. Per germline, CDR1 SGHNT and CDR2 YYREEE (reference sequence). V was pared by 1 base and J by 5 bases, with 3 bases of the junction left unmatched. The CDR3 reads CASSLKGGDEQYF. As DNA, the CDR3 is TGTGCCAGCAGCTTGAAAGGGGGCGACGAGCAGTACTTC.

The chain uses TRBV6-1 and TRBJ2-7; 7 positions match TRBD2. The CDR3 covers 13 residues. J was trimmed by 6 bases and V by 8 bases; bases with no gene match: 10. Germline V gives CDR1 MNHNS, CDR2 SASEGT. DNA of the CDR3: TGTGCCAGCGGGAGGGAGGGTGGAGGCGAGCAGTACTTC. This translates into CASGREGGGEQYF.

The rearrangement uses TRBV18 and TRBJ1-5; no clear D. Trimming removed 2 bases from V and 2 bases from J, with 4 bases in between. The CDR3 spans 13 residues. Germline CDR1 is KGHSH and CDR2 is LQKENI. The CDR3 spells CASSPGGNQPQHF. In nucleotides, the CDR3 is TGTGCCAGCTCACCAGGAGGCAATCAGCCCCAGCATTTT.

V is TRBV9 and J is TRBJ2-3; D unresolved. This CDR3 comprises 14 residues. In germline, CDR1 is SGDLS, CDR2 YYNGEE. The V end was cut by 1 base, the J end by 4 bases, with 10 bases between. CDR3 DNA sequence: TGTGCCAGCAGCGTAACAGCACTTGCAGATACGCAGTATTTT. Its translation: CASSVTALADTQYF.

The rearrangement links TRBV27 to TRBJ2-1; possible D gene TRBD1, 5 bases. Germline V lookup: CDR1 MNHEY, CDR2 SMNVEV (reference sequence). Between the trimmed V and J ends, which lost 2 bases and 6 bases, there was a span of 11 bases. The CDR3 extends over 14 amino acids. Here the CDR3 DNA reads TGTGCCAGCAGTTTAGGGGCCCTCCCCAATGAGCAGTTCTTC. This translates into CASSLGALPNEQFF.

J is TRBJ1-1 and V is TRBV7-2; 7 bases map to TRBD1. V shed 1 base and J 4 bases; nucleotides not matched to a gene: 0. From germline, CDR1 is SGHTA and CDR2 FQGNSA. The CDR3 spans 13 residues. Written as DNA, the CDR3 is TGTGCCAGCAGCTTAGACAGGGGCACTGAAGCTTTCTTT. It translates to CASSLDRGTEAFF.

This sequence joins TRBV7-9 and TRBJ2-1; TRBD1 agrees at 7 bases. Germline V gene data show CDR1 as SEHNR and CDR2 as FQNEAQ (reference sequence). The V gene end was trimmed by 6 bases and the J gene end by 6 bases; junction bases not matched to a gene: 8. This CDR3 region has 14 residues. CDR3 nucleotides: TGTGCCAGCAGAATAACAGGGGTTCCCAATGAGCAGTTCTTC. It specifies CASRITGVPNEQFF.

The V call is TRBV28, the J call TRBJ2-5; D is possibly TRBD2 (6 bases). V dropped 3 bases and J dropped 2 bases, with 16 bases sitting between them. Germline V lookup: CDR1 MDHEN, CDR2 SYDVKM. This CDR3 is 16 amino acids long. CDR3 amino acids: CASSFFWQGGQETQYF. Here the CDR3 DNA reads TGTGCCAGCAGTTTCTTTTGGCAGGGAGGACAAGAGACCCAGTACTTC.

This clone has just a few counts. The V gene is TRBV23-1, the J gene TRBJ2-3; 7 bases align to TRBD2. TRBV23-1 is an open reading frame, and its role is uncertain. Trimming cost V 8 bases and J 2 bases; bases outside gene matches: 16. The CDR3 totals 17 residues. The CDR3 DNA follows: TGCGCCAGCTACCCTAGGCGGAAGCGGGGATACACAGATACGCAGTATTTT. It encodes CASYPRRKRGYTDTQYF.

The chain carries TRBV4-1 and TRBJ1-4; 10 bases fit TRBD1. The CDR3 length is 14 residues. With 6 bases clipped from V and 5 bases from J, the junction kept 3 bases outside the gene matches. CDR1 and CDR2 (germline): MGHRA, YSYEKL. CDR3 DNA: TGCGCCAGCAGTCCGGGACAGGGGAATGAAAAACTGTTTTTT. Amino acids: CASSPGQGNEKLFF.

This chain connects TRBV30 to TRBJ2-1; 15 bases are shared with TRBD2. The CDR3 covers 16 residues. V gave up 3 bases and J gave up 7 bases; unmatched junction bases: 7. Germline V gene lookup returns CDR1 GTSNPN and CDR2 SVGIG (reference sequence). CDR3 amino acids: CAWRLWGTSGRNEQFF. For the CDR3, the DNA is TGTGCCTGGAGGCTTTGGGGGACTAGCGGGAGGAATGAGCAGTTCTTC.